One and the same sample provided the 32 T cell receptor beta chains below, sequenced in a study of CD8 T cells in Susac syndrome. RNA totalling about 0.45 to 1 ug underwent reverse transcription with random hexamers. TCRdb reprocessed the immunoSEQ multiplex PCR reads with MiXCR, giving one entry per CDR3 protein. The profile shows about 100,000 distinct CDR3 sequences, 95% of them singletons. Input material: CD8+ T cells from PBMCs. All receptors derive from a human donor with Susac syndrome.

Written as DNA, the CDR3 is TGTGCCACCAGTGCCGGACCCAGGAGAGAGGTCTTCAATGAGCAGTTCTTC. Residues: CATSAGPRREVFNEQFF. The V and J genes are TRBV24-1 and TRBJ2-1; no clear D gene. Germline CDR1 reads KGHDR; CDR2 reads SFDVKD. Trimming took off 5 bases at V and 6 bases at J, with 22 bases between the two ends. This CDR3 spans 17 amino acids.

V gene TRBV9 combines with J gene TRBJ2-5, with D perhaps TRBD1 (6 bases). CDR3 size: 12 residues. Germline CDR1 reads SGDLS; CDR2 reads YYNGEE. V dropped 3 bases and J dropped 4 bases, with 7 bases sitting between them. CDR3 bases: TGTGCCAGCAGCGCACAGGGAGAGACCCAGTACTTC. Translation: CASSAQGETQYF.

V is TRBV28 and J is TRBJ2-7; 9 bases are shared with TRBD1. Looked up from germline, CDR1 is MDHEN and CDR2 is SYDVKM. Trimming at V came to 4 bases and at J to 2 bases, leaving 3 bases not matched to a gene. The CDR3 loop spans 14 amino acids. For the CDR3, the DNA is TGTGCCAGCAGTTGGGGGACAGGGCCCTACGAGCAGTACTTC. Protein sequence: CASSWGTGPYEQYF.

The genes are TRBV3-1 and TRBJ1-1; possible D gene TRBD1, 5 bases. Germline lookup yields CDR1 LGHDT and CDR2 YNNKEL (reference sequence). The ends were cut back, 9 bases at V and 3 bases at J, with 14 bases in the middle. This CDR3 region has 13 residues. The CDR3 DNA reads TGTGCCAGTGGTCCCGGGGGGTACACTGAAGCTTTCTTT. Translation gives CASGPGGYTEAFF.

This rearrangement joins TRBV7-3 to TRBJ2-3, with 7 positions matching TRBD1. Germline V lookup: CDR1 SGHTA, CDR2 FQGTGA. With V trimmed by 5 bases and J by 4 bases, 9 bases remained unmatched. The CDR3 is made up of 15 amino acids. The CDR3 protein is CASSPHGQGADTQYF. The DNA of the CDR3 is TGTGCCAGCAGCCCCCACGGGCAGGGGGCAGATACGCAGTATTTT.

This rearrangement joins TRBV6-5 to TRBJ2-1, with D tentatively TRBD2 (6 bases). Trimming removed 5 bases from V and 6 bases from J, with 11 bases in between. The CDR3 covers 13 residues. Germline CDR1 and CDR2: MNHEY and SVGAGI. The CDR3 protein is CASSLGLFNEQFF. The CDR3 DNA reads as TGTGCCAGCAGTCTGGGACTCTTCAATGAGCAGTTCTTC.

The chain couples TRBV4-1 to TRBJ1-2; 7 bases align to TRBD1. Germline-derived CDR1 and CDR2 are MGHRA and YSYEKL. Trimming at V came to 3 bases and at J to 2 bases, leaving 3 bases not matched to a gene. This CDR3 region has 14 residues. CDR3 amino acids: CASSQMTGNYGYTF. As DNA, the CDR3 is TGCGCCAGCAGCCAGATGACAGGGAACTATGGCTACACCTTC.

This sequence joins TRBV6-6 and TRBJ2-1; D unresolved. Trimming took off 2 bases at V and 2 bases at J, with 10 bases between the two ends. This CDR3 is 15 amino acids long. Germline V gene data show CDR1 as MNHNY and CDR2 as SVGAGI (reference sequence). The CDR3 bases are TGTGCCAGCAGTTACGATGGGGTTGCCTACAATGAGCAGTTCTTC. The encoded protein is CASSYDGVAYNEQFF.

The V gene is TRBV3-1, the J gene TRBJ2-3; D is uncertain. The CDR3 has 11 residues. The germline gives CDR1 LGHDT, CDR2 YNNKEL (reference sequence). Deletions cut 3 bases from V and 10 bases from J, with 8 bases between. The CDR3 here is CASSHRSAQYF. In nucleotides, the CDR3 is TGTGCCAGCAGCCACCGGAGTGCGCAGTATTTT.

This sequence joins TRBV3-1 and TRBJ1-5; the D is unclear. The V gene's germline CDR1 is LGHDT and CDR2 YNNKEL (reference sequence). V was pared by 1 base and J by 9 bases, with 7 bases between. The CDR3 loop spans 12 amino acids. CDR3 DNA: TGTGCCAGCAGCCAAGGGTTAGGGCCCCAGCATTTT. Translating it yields CASSQGLGPQHF.

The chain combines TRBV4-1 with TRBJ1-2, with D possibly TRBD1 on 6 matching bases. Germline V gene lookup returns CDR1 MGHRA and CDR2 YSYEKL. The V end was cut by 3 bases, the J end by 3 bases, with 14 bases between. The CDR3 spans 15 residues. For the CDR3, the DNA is TGCGCCAGCAGCCACGAACCAGGGGAGGACTATGGCTACACCTTC. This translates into CASSHEPGEDYGYTF.

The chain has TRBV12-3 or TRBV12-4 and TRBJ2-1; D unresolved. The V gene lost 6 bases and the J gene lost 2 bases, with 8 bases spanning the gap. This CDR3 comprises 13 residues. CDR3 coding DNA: TGTGCCAGCAGCTACAGACCCTACAATGAGCAGTTCTTC. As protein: CASSYRPYNEQFF.

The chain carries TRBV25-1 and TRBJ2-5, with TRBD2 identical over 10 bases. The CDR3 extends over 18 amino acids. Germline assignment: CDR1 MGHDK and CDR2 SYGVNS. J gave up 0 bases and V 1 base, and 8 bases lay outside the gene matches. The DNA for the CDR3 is TGTGCCAGCAGTGAATCTAAACTCGGGACTAGCGACCAAGAGACCCAGTACTTC. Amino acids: CASSESKLGTSDQETQYF.

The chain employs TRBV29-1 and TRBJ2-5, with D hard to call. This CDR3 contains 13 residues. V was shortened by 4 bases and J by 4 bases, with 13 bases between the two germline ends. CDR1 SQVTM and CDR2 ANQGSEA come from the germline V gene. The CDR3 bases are TGCAGCGTTGCGGTGGGGTCTGCAGAGACCCAGTACTTC. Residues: CSVAVGSAETQYF.

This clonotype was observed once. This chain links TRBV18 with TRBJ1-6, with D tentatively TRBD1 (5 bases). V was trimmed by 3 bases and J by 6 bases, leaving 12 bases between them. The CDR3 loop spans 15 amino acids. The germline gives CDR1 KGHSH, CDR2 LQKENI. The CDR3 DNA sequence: TGTGCCAGCTCACCCGGGACGGCGCTTAATTCACCCCTCCACTTT. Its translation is CASSPGTALNSPLHF.

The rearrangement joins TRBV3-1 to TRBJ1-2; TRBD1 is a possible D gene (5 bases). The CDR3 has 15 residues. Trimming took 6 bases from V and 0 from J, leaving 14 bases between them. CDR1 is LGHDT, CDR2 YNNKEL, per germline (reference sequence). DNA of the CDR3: TGTGCCAGCAGAGGAAACAGGCTAGCTAACTATGGCTACACCTTC. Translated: CASRGNRLANYGYTF.

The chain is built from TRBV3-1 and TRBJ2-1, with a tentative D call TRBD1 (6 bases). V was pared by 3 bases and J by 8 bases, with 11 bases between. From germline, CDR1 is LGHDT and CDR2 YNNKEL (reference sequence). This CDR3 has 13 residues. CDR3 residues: CASSQATGYEQFF. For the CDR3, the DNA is TGTGCCAGCAGCCAGGCCACAGGGTATGAGCAGTTCTTC.

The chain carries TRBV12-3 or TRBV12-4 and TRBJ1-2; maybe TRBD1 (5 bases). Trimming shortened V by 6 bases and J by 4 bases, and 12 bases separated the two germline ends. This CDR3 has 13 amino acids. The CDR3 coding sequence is TGTGCCAGCAGCGCCCCCGGGGCCTATGGCTACACCTTC. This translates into CASSAPGAYGYTF.

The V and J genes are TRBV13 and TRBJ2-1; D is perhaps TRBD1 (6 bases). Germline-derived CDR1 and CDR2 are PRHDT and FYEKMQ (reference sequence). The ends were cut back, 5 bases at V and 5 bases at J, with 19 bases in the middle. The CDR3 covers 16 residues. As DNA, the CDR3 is TGTGCCAGCAGCCCCCGGCCGGACAGTCCTAACAATGAGCAGTTCTTC. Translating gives CASSPRPDSPNNEQFF.

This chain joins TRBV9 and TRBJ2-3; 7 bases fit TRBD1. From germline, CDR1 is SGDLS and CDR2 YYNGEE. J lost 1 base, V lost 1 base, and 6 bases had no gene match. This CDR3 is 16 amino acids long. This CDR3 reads CASSVSGDRGTDTQYF. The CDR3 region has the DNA TGTGCCAGCAGCGTAAGTGGGGACAGAGGCACAGATACGCAGTATTTT.

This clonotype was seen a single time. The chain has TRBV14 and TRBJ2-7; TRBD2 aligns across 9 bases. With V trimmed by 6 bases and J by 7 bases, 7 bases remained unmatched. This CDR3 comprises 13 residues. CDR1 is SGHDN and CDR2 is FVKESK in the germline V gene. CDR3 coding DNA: TGTGCCAGCAGGCTAGCGGGAAGAGGTGAGCAGTACTTC. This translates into CASRLAGRGEQYF.

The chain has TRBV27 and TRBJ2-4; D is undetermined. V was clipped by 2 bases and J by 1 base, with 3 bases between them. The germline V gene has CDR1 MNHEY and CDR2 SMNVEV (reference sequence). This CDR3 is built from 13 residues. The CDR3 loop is CASSLKAKNIQYF. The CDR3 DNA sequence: TGTGCCAGCAGTTTAAAGGCCAAAAACATTCAGTACTTC.

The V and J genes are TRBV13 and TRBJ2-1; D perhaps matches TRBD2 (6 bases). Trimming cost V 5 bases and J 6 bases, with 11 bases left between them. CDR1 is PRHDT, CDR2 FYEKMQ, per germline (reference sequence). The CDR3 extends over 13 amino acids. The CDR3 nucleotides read TGTGCCAGCAGCCCCGAGGAGGGCAATGAGCAGTTCTTC. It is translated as CASSPEEGNEQFF.

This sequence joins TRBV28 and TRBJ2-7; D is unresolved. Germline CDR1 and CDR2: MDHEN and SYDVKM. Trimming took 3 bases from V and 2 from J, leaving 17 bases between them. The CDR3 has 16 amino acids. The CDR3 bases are TGTGCCAGCAGTTTCCTCGAGGTCTCGGGCGCCTACGAGCAGTACTTC. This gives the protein CASSFLEVSGAYEQYF.

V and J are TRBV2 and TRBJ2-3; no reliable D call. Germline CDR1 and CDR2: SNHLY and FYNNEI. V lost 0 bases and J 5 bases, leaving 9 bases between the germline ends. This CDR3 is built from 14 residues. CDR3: CASSEAYTEDTQYF. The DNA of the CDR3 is TGTGCCAGCAGTGAAGCTTATACAGAAGATACGCAGTATTTT.

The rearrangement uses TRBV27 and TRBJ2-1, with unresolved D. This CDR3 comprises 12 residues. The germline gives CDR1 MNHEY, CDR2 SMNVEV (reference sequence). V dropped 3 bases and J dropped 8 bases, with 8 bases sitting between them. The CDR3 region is CASSLPGDEQFF. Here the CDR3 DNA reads TGTGCCAGCAGTTTGCCCGGCGATGAGCAGTTCTTC.

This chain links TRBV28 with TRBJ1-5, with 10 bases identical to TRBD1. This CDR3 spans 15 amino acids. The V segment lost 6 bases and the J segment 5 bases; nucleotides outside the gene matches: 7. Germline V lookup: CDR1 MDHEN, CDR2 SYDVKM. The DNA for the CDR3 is TGTGCCAGCAGCCCTACCGGGACAGGGGATCAGCCCCAGCATTTT. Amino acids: CASSPTGTGDQPQHF.

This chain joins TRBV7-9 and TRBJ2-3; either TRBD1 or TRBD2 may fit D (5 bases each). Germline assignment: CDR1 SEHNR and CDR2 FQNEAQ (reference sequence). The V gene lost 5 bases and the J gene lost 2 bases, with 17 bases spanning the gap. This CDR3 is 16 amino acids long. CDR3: CASSATRFGTTDTQYF. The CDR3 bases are TGTGCCAGCAGCGCCACTAGGTTTGGGACCACAGATACGCAGTATTTT.

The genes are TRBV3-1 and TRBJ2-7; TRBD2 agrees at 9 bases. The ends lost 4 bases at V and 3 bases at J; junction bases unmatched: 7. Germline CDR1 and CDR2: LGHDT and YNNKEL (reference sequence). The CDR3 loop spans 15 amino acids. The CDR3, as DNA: TGTGCCAGCAGCCGGGGGGCTAGCGGGAACTACGAGCAGTACTTC. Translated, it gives CASSRGASGNYEQYF.

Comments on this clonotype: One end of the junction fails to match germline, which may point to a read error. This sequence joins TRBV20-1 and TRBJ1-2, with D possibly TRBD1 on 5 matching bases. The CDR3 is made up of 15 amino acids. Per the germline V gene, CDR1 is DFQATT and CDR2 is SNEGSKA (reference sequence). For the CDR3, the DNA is TGCGGTGCATCTGCGGGACTGATGGGGTCTAATGGCTACACCTTC. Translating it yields CGASAGLMGSNGYTF.

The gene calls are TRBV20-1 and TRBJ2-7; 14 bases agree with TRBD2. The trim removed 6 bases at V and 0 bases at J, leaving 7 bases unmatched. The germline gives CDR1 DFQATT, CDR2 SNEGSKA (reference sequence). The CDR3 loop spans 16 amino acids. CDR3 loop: CSASGTSGGSSYEQYF. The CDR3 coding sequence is TGCAGTGCCTCCGGGACTAGCGGGGGAAGCTCCTACGAGCAGTACTTC.

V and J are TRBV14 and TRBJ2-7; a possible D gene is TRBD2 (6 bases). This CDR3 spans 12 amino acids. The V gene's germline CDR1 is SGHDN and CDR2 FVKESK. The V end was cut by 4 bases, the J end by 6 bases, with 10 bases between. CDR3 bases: TGTGCCAGCAGCCGCAGCGGGCTCGAGCAGTACTTC. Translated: CASSRSGLEQYF.